This record looks at one T cell receptor (beta chain) sequence and its context. What it binds is not known. These data belong to a study of read filtering for tumor transcriptome and immune sequencing. At the level of the study: The cohort had more than 16 men and more than 13 women aged about 45 to 80, mean about 72 years.

From roughly 0.4 ug of RNA, a library with molecular barcoded alpha/delta and beta/gamma adaptors was made. TCRdb reprocessed the reads via MiXCR and lists one record per CDR3 protein. The repertoire holds approximately 60,000 distinct CDR3 sequences, with roughly 19% as singletons. The ends lost 0 bases at V and 4 bases at J; junction bases unmatched: 11. CDR3 length: 18 amino acids. The germline V gene encodes CDR1 SQVTM and CDR2 ANQGSEA. Findings and caveats of the study: Without single-read clonotypes, shared clonotype proportions correlated more between IR-seq and RNA-seq.

The J gene is TRBJ2-2, the V gene TRBV29-1; TRBD2 aligns across 10 bases. This clonotype was sampled from a donor at least 40 years old with multiple myeloma. The sample comprised a population of CD138-negative cells sorted from bone marrow. The CDR3 nucleotides read TGCAGCGTTGAAGAAAGGCTAGCGGGAGTGTTCGGCACCGGGGAGCTGTTTTTT. This codes for CSVEERLAGVFGTGELFF.